This TCR beta chain derives from a study of CD8+ T cells in alopecia areata. On the study more broadly: Twice a day, 5 to 10 mg of oral tofacitinib was administered to treated patients.

Peripheral blood, together with lesional scalp punch biopsies, was collected from alopecia areata patients. This CDR3 contains 12 residues. Germline lookup yields CDR1 SGHRS and CDR2 YFSETQ. The V end was cut by 6 bases, the J end by 4 bases, with 11 bases between. Study-level findings and limits: Normal scalp showed lower clonality than lesional scalp, especially alopecia totalis/universalis.

This clone appeared a few times. Its antigen is as yet unknown. Extraction and reverse transcription of RNA yielded cDNA as the sequencing template. The repertoire was sequenced with immunoSEQ multiplex PCR; TCRdb's copy has only in-frame clones and lacks some. The sample consists of about 98,000 clones, less than 50% of them appearing once. This receptor was taken from a human donor with alopecia areata. Input material: CD4+ T cells sorted from blood. This chain uses TRBV5-1 with TRBJ2-7; D not resolved. The CDR3 nucleotides are TGCGCCAGCACCACGGACGGATACGAGCAGTACTTC. Protein: CASTTDGYEQYF.